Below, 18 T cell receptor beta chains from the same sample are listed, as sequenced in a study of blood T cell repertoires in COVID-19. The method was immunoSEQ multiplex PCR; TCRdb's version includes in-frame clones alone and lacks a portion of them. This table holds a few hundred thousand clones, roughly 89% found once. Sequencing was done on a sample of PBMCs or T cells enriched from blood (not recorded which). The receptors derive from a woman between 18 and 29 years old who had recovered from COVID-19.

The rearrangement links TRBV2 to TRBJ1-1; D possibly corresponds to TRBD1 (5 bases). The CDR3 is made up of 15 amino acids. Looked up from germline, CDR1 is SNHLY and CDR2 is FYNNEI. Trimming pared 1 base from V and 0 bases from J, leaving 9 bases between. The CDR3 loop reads CASSEEGRVNTEAFF. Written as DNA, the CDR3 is TGTGCCAGCAGTGAAGAGGGGCGAGTGAACACTGAAGCTTTCTTT.

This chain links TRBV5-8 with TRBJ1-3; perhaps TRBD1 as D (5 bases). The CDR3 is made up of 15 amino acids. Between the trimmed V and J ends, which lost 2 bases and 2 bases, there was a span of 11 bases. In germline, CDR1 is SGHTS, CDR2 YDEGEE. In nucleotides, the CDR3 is TGTGCCAGCAGCTTAGGGGTGCTGGCTGGAAACACCATATATTTT. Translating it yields CASSLGVLAGNTIYF.

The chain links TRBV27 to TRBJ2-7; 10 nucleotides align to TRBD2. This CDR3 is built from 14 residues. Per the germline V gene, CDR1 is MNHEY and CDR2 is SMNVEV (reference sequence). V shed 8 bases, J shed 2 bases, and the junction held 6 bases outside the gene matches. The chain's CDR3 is CASAALAGAYEQYF. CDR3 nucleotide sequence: TGTGCCAGCGCCGCCCTAGCGGGGGCCTACGAGCAGTACTTC.

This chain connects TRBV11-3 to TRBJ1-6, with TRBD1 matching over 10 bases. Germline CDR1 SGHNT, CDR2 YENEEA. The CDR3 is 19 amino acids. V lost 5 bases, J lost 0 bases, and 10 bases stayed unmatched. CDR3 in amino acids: CASSGTGEARSSYNSPLHF. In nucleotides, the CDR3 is TGTGCCAGCAGCGGGACAGGGGAGGCCCGCAGCTCCTATAATTCACCCCTCCACTTT.

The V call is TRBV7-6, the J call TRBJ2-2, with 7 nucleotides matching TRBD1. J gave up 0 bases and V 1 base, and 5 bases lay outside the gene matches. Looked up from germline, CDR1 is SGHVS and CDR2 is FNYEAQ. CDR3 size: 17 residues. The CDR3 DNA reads TGTGCCAGCAGCTTAGTCCCCACAGGGGCGAACACCGGGGAGCTGTTTTTT. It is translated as CASSLVPTGANTGELFF.

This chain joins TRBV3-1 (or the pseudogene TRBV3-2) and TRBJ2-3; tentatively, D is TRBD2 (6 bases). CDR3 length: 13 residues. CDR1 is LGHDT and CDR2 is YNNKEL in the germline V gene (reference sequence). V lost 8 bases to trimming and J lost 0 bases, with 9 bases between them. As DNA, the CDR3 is TGTGCCAGCCGACGGGGGAGCACAGATACGCAGTATTTT. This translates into CASRRGSTDTQYF.

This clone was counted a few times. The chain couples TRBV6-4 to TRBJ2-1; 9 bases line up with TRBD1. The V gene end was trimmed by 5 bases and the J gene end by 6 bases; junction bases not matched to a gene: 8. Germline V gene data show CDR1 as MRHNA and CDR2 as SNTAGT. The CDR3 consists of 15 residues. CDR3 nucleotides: TGTGCCAGCAGTTTAGGGACAGGGTTGTCCAATGAGCAGTTCTTC. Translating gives CASSLGTGLSNEQFF.

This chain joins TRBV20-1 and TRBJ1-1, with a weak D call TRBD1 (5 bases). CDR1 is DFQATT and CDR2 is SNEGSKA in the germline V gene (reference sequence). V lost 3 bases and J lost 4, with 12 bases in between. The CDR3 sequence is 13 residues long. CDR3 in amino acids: CSASSGGRTEAFF. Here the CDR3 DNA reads TGCAGTGCTAGTTCGGGGGGTCGCACTGAAGCTTTCTTT.

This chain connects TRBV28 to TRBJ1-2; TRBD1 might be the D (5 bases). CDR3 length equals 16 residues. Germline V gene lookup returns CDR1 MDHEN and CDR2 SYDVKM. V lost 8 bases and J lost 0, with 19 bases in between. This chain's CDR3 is CASWGREVLSNYGYTF. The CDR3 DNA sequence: TGTGCCAGCTGGGGCAGGGAAGTTCTATCTAACTATGGCTACACCTTC.

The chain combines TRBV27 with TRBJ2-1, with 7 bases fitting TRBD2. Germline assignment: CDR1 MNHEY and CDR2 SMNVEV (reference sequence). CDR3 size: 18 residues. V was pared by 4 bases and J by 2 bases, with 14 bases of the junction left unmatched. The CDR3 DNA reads TGTGCCAGCAGTTCGGCAACCCGGGACTACTTCCCCTACAATGAGCAGTTCTTC. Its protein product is CASSSATRDYFPYNEQFF.

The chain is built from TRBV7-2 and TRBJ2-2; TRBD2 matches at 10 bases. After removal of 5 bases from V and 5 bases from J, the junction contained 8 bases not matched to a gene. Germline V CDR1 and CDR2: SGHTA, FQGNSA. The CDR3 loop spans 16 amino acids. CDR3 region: CASSPGTSAWTGELFF. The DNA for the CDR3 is TGTGCCAGCAGCCCCGGGACTAGCGCGTGGACCGGGGAGCTGTTTTTT.

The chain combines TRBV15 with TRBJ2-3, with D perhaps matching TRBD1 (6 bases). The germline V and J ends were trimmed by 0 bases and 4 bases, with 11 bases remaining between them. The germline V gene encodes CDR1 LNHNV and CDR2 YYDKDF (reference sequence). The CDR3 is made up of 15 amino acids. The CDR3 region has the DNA TGTGCCACCAGCAGAGAACTGGGGGCCCCAGATACGCAGTATTTT. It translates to CATSRELGAPDTQYF.

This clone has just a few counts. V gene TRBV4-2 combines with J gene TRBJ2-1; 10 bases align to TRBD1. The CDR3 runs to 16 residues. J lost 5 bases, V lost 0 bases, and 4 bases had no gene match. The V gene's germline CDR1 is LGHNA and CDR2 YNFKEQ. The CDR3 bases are TGTGCCAGCAGCCAAGACTGGGACAGGGGACACAATGAGCAGTTCTTC. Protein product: CASSQDWDRGHNEQFF.

DNA for the CDR3: TGTGCCAGCAGCTTTCTTGGGGGGAGGGCCGCCGGGGAGCTGTTTTTT. Residues: CASSFLGGRAAGELFF. This chain joins TRBV5-5 and TRBJ2-2, with 7 bases aligning to TRBD2. The length of the CDR3 is 16 residues. The germline CDR1 and CDR2 sequences are SGHKS and YYEKEE (reference sequence). The J segment lost 6 bases and the V segment lost 2 bases, leaving 10 bases of the junction unmatched. The whole variable domain, remainder taken from reference TRBV5-5 and TRBJ2-2, is DAGVTQSPTHLIKTRGQQVTLRCSPISGHKSVSWYQQVLGQGPQFIFQYYEKEERGRGNFPDRFSARQFPNYSSELNVNALLLGDSALYLCASSFLGGRAAGELFFGEGSRLTVL.

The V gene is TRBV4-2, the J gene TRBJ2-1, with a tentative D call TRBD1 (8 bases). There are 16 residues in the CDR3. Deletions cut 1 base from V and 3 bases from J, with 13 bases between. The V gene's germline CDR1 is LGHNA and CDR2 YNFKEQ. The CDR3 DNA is TGTGCCAGCAGCCAAGCCAACAGGGGGGGCTACAATGAGCAGTTCTTC. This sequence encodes CASSQANRGGYNEQFF.

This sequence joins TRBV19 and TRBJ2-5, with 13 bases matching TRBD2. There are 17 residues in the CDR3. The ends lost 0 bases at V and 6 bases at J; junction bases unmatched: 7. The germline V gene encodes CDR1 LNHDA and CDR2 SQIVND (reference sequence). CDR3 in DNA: TGTGCCAGTAGTATAGAAGGTCGACTAGCGGGAGGAAAGACCCAGTACTTC. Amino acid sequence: CASSIEGRLAGGKTQYF. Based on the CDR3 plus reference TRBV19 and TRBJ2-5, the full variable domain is DGGITQSPKYLFRKEGQNVTLSCEQNLNHDAMYWYRQDPGQGLRLIYYSQIVNDFQKGDIAEGYSVSREKKESFPLTVTSAQKNPTAFYLCASSIEGRLAGGKTQYFGPGTRLLVL.

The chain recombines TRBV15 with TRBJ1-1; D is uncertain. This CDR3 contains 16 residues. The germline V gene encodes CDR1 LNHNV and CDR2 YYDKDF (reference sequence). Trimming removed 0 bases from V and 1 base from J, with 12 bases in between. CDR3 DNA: TGTGCCACCAGCAGAGATCTACGGGGTGCGAACACTGAAGCTTTCTTT. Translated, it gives CATSRDLRGANTEAFF.

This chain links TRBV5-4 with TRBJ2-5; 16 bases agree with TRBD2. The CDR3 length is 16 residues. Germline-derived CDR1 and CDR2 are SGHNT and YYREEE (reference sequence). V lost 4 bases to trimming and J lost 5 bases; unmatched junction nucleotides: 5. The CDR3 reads CASSRGTSGGAETQYF. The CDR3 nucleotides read TGTGCCAGCAGCCGGGGGACTAGCGGGGGGGCCGAGACCCAGTACTTC.